This T cell receptor beta chain appears in the sequencing data of a study of blood T cell repertoires in COVID-19 (dated by TCRdb to the early 2020s). Background on the whole study: The collaborator samples originated in the United States, Italy and Spain and spanned the acute and convalescent phases of COVID-19. Samples came from the ongoing ImmuneRACE study (first 160 participants) plus 1,254 subjects from 6 global collaborators. Nearly every sample came with metadata listing a de-identified subject ID, COVID-19 status, age in years and sex. Deeply sampled blood TCRbeta repertoires from subjects exposed to, actively infected with, or recovered from COVID-19 were included in the dataset. The repertoires were released in a freely available public database intended as a resource for research on the immune response to SARS-CoV-2. The prospective study material was composed of cDNA or gDNA derived from T cells, B-cell-depleted T cells, or PBMCs. Where available, HLA class I and class II types were taken from metadata supplied by the sample provider and were not determined by assay-based typing.

The paper as a whole reports these results and caveats: The quantity of clinical and demographic metadata differed by source and by participant and was supplied without curation.

TCRbeta CDR3 regions were amplified from genomic DNA by means of the immunoSEQ Assay, a bias-controlled multiplex PCR. For the original study's pipeline: The number of nucleated cells in each sample was estimated by amplification of reference gene primers within the assay. Sequence reads were collapsed and filtered to measure the absolute abundance of every unique TCRbeta CDR3 rearrangement. For each sample, productive Simpson clonality was calculated by taking the square root of Simpson's diversity index across productive rearrangements. What TCRdb holds here is the immuneACCESS table cut down to in-frame rearrangements. Part of the clones is not present; checked against another copy, under half of the missing clones reflect an unresolved V gene, and the others are unexplained. For V, J and clone size, that table is used; D and trimming come from the DNA. The sample contains 50,000 or so clones, 65% to 85% of them found a single time. In total, the top ten clones hold around 50% of the sample.

Note on this clone: Its specific antigen is unknown. Per-nucleotide qualities are absent, and no much larger clonotype sits a single base away.

The collaborating institutions used their own protocols to collect whole blood in K2EDTA tubes. For TCRbeta analysis, collaborators shipped samples in one of three forms: frozen whole blood, isolated PBMCs, or DNA extracted from either of those sample types. Sequenced sample: peripheral blood. This sequence originates from a man between 65 and 85 years old with acute or convalescent COVID-19.

The nucleotide sequence is given as TGTGCCAGTAGTATCCCGGGGAGATATAGCAATCAGCCCCAGCATTTT. This translates into CASSIPGRYSNQPQHF. The chain uses TRBV19 and TRBJ1-5; confidence is insufficient to name the D gene. Trimming takes 3 bases from V and 0 bases from J, and the germline ends sit 12 bases apart. According to the germline V gene (reference sequence), CDR1 reads LNHDA and CDR2 reads SQIVND. Its CDR3 holds 16 amino acids, cysteine through phenylalanine. Here the CDR3 DNA is all that survives: 48 bases in frame from base 1.